A selection of T cell receptor beta chains follows, all from one sample in a study of blood T cell repertoires in COVID-19. The protocol was immunoSEQ multiplex PCR, while the TCRdb copy is restricted to in-frame clones and leaves out a portion. Of fewer than 200,000 clones listed, more than 75% are singletons. What was sequenced was peripheral blood. These receptors were taken from a middle-aged man who had recovered from COVID-19. Each CDR3 is given with its conserved first and last residue. The order of the fields is CDR3 DNA, CDR3 protein, clone size, V gene, D gene, J gene. The D gene is left open where the match is weak. Not every row has a clone size; where given, it reads once, few, many or a size class.

TGTGCCAGCAGCCCGCAGGTCGGGGGGGGCACTCACTATGGCTACACCTTC	CASSPQVGGGTHYGYTF	NA	TRBV7-2	NA	TRBJ1-2
TGTGCCAGCAGCCAGGGACTAGCGGGACCCCCCTACGAGCAGTACTTC	CASSQGLAGPPYEQYF	NA	TRBV11-2	TRBD2	TRBJ2-7
TGTGCCAGCTCACCACCGGCTCAGGGTCAAGAAAAACTGTTTTTT	CASSPPAQGQEKLFF	NA	TRBV18	NA	TRBJ1-4
TGCGCCAGCAGCCAAGGGGGCCCCTTGGGCACCGGGGAGCTGTTTTTT	CASSQGGPLGTGELFF	once	TRBV4-1	NA	TRBJ2-2
TGTGCCAGCAGCTTATATAAAGGGGCTGACAACTATGGCTACACCTTC	CASSLYKGADNYGYTF	NA	TRBV7-9	NA	TRBJ1-2
TGTGCCAGCAGTCCGGGACAGGGGGCCGGCTACGAGCAGTACTTC	CASSPGQGAGYEQYF	NA	TRBV6-6	TRBD1	TRBJ2-7
TGTGCCAGCAGCCGGACAGGACTCTATAGCAATCAGCCCCAGCATTTT	CASSRTGLYSNQPQHF	NA	TRBV6-2/TRBV6-3	TRBD1	TRBJ1-5
TGTGCCAGCAGTACTCCGAACAGCTATGGCTACACCTTC	CASSTPNSYGYTF	NA	TRBV28	NA	TRBJ1-2
TGTGCCAGCTCAACTTCGGACAGCGGCTTGTGGAATACGCAGTATTTT	CASSTSDSGLWNTQYF	NA	TRBV18	NA	TRBJ2-3
TGTGCCAGCAGGGAGGACAGGGGAACAGATACGCAGTATTTT	CASREDRGTDTQYF	once	TRBV6-5	TRBD1	TRBJ2-3
TGCGCCAGCAGGCCAGCTGGGACAGGGGTGTACAATGAGCAGTTCTTC	CASRPAGTGVYNEQFF	NA	TRBV5-1	TRBD1	TRBJ2-1
TGTGCCAGTAGTATAGGGTACACGAACACTGAAGCTTTCTTT	CASSIGYTNTEAFF	NA	TRBV19	NA	TRBJ1-1
TGCGCCAGCAGCGACGGACAGGGGAACACCGGGGAGCTGTTTTTT	CASSDGQGNTGELFF	NA	TRBV5-1	TRBD1	TRBJ2-2
TGTGCCAGCAGTTTCAATAGCGGGAGCTCCTACGAGCAGTACTTC	CASSFNSGSSYEQYF	NA	TRBV6-2/TRBV6-3	TRBD2	TRBJ2-7
TGCGCCAGCAGCTTGGATCGCGGGAGTGGGACCCAGTACTTC	CASSLDRGSGTQYF	NA	TRBV5-1	TRBD2	TRBJ2-5
TGTGCCAGCAGCTTATCAGGAAATAATTCACCCCTCCACTTT	CASSLSGNNSPLHF	once	TRBV11-2	NA	TRBJ1-6